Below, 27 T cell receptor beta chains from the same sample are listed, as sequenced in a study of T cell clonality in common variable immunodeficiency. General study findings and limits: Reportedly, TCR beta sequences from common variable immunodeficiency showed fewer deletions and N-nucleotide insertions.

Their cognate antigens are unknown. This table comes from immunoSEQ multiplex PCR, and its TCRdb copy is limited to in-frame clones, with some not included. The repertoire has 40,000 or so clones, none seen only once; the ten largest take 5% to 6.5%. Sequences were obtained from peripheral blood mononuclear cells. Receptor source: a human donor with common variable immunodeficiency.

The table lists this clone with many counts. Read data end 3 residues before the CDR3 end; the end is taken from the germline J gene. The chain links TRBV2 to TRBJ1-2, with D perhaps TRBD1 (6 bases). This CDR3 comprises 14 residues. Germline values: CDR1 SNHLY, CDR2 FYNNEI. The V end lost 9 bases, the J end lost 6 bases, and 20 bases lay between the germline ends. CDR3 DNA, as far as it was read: TGTGCCAGTAGAGGGGAAGGCGGGGGCCATGGC. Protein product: CASRGEGGGHG. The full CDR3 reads CASRGEGGGHGYTF. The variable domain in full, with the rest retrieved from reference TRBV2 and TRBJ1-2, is EPEVTQTPSHQVTQMGQEVILRCVPISNHLYFYWYRQILGQKVEFLVSFYNNEISEKSEIFDDQFSVERPDGSNFTLKIRSTKLEDSAMYFCASRGEGGGHGYTFGSGTRLTVV.

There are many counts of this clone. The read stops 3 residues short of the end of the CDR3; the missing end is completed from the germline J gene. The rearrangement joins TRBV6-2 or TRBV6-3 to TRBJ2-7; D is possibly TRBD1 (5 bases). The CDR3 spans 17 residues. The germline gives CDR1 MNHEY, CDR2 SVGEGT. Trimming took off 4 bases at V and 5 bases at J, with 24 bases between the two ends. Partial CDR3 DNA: TGTGCCAGCAGTTTCTCTCTCCTAGAAGGGGTCCTCAACGAG. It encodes CASSFSLLEGVLNE. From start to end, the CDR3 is CASSFSLLEGVLNEQYF.

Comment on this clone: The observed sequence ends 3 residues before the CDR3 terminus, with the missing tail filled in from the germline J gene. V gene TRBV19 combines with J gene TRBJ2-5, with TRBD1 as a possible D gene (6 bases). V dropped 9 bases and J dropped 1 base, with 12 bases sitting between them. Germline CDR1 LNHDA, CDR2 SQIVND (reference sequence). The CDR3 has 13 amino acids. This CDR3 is CASATGTQETQYF. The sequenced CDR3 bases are TGTGCCAGCGCTACAGGGACCCAAGAGACC.

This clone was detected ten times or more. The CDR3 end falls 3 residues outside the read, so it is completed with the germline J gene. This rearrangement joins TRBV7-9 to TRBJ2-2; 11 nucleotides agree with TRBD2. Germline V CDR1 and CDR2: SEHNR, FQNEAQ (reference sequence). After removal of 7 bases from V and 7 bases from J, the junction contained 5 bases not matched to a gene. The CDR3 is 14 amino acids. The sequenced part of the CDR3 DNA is TGTGCCAGCATGGTCACTAGCGGGGGCGGGGAG. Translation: CASMVTSGGGE. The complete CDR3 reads CASMVTSGGGELFF.

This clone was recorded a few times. The CDR3 loop reads CASSPLPPLGQPLQETQYF. CDR3 bases read: TGTGCCAGCTCACCTCTACCCCCCCTGGGGCAGCCCCTCCAAGAGACC. The chain uses TRBV18 and TRBJ2-5, with D possibly matching TRBD1 (5 bases). The read falls 3 residues short of the CDR3 end, and the missing part is taken from the germline J gene. The length of the CDR3 is 19 residues. Trimming pared 3 bases from V and 1 base from J, leaving 24 bases between. Germline lookup yields CDR1 KGHSH and CDR2 LQKENI.

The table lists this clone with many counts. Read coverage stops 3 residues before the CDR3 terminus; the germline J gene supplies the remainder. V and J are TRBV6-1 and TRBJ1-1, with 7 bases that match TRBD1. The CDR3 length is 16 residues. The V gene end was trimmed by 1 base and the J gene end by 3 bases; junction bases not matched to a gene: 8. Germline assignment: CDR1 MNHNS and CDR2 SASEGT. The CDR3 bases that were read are TGTGCCAGCAGTGAAGGGACAGGCTTTTTAGACACTGAA. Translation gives CASSEGTGFLDTE. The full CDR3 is CASSEGTGFLDTEAFF.

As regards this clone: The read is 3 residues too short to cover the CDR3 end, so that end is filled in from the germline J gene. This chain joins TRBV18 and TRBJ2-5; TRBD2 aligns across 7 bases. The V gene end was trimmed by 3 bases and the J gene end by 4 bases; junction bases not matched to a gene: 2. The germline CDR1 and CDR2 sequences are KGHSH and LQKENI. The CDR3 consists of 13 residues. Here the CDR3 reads CASSPGLLETQYF. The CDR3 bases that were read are TGTGCCAGCTCACCGGGACTACTAGAGACC.

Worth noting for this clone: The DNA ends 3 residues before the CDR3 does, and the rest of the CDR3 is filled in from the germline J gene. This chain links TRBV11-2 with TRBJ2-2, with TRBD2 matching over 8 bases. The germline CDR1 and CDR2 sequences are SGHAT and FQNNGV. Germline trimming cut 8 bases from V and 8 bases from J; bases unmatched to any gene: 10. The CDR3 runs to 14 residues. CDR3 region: CASGGTSGRGELFF. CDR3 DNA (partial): TGTGCCAGCGGAGGAACTAGCGGCCGGGGGGAG.

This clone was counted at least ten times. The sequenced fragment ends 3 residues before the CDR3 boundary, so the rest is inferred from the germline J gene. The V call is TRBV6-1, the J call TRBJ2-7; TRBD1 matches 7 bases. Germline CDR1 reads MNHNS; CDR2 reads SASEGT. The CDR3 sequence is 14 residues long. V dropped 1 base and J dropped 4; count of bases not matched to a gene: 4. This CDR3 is CASSEVTGEYEQYF. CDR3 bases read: TGTGCCAGCAGTGAAGTCACAGGGGAATACGAG.

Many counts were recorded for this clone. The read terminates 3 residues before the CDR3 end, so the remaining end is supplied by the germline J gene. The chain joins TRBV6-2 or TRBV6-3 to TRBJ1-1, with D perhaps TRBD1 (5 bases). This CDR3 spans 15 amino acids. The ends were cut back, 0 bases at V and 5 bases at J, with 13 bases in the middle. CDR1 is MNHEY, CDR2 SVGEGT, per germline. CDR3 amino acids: CASSYSIRGWTEAFF. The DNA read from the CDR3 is TGTGCCAGCAGTTACTCGATTAGGGGTTGGACTGAA.

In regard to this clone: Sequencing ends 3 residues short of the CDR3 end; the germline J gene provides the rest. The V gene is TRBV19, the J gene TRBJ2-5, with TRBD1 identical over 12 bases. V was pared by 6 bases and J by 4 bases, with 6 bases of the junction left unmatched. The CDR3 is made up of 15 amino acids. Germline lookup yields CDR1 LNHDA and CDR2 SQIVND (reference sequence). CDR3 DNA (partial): TGTGCCAGTAGCTATGGGACAGGGGGCGGAGAGACC. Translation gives CASSYGTGGGET. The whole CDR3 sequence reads CASSYGTGGGETQYF.

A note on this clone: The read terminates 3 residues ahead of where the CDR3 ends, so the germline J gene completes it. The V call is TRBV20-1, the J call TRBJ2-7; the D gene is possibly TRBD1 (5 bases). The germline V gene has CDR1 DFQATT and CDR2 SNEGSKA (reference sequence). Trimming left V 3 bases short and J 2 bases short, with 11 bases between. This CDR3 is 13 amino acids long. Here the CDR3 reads CSARSRVAYEQYF. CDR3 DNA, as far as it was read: TGCAGTGCTAGGTCCAGGGTAGCCTACGAG.

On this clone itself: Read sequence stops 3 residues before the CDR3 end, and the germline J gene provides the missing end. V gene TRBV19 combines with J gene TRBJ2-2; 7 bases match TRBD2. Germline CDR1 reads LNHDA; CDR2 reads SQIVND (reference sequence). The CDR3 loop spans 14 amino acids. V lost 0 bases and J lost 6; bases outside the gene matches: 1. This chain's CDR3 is CASSIDGGAGELFF. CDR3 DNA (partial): TGTGCCAGTAGTATAGATGGGGGGGCCGGGGAG.

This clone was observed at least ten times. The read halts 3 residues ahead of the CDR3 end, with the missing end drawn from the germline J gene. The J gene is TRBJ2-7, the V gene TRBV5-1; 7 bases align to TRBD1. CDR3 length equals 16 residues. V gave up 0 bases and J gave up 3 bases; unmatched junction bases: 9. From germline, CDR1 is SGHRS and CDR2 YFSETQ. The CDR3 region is CASSLESGRGNYEQYF. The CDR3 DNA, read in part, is TGCGCCAGCAGCTTGGAAAGTGGCAGGGGGAACTACGAG.

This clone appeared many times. The CDR3 is CASSLLGGTTDTQYF. The sequenced part of the CDR3 DNA is TGCGCCAGCAGCTTGTTAGGGGGTACCACAGATACG. This sequence joins TRBV5-1 and TRBJ2-3; D possibly corresponds to TRBD1 (6 bases). The DNA ends 3 residues before the CDR3 does, and the rest of the CDR3 is filled in from the germline J gene. The CDR3 covers 15 residues. Germline V gene lookup returns CDR1 SGHRS and CDR2 YFSETQ. V lost 1 base, J lost 2 bases, and 11 bases lay in between.

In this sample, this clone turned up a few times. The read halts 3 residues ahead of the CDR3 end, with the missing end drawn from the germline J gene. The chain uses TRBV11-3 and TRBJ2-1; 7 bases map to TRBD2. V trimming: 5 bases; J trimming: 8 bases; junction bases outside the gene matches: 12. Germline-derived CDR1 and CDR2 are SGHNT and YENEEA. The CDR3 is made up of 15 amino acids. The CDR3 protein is CASSTGSGNIDEQFF. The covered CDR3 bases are TGTGCCAGCAGCACTGGGAGCGGGAATATAGATGAG.

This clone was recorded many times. The CDR3 here is CSAEGRARTGSDTQYF. The CDR3 bases that were read are TGCAGTGCCGAGGGTAGAGCCCGGACGGGGTCAGATACG. V usage is TRBV20-1 and J usage is TRBJ2-3; possibly TRBD2 for D (5 bases). The read stops 3 residues short of the end of the CDR3; the missing end is completed from the germline J gene. Germline V gene lookup returns CDR1 DFQATT and CDR2 SNEGSKA (reference sequence). V gave up 6 bases and J gave up 4 bases, with 23 bases separating them. This CDR3 contains 16 residues.

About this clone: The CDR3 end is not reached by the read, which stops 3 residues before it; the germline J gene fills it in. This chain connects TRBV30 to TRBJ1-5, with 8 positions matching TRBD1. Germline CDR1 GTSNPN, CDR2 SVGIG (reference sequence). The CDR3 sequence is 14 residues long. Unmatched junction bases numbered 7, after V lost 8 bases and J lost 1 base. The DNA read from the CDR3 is TGTGCCCAGTCCAGGGGGCCCAGCAATCAGCCC. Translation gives CAQSRGPSNQP. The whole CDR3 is CAQSRGPSNQPQHF. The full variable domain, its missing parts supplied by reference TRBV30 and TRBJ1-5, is SQTIHQWPATLVQPVGSPLSLECTVEGTSNPNLYWYRQAAGRGLQLLFYSVGIGQISSEVPQNLSASRPQDRQFILSSKKLLLSDSGFYLCAQSRGPSNQPQHFGDGTRLSIL.

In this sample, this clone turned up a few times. The CDR3 spells CASSADRGWHTEAFF. Incomplete CDR3 DNA: TGTGCCAGCAGCGCCGACAGGGGGTGGCACACTGAA. The rearrangement uses TRBV7-2 and TRBJ1-1, with 9 bases identical to TRBD1. The sequenced fragment ends 3 residues before the CDR3 boundary, so the rest is inferred from the germline J gene. The CDR3 consists of 15 residues. J lost 3 bases, V lost 5 bases, and 7 bases had no gene match. The germline gives CDR1 SGHTA, CDR2 FQGNSA.

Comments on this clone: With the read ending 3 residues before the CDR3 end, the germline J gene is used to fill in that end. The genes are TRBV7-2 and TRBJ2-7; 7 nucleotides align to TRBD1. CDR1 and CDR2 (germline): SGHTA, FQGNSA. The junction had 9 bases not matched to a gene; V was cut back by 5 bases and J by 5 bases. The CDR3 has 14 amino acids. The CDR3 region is CASSPKTGRHEQYF. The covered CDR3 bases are TGTGCCAGCAGCCCAAAGACAGGGCGCCACGAG.

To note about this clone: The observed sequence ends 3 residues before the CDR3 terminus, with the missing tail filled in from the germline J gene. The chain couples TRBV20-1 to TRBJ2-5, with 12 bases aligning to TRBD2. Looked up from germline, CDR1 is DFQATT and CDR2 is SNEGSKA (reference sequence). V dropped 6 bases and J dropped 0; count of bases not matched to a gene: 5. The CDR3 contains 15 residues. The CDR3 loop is CSAHTSGGYQETQYF. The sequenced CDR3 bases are TGCAGTGCGCATACTAGCGGGGGGTACCAAGAGACC.

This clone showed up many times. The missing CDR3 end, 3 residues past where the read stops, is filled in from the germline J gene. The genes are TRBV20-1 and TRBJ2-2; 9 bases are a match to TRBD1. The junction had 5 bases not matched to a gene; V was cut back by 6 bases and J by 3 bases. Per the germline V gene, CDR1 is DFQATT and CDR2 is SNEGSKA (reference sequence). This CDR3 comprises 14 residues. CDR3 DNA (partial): TGCAGTGCAGTAGGGACAGGGTACACCGGGGAG. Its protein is CSAVGTGYTGE. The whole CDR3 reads CSAVGTGYTGELFF.

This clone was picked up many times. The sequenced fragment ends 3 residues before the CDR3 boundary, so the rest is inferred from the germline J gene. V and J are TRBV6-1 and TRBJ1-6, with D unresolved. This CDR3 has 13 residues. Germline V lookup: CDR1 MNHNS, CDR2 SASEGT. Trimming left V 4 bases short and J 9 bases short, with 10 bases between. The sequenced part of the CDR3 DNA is TGTGCCAGCAGTGCCTTCTTCTCTTCACCC. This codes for CASSAFFSSP. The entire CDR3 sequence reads CASSAFFSSPLHF.

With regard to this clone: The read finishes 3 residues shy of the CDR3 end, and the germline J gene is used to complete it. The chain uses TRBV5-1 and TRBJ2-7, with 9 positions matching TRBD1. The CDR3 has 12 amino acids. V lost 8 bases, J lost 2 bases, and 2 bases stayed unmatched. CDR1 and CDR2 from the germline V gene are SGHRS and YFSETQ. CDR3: CASRDRAYEQYF. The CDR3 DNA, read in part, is TGCGCCAGTCGGGACAGGGCCTACGAG.

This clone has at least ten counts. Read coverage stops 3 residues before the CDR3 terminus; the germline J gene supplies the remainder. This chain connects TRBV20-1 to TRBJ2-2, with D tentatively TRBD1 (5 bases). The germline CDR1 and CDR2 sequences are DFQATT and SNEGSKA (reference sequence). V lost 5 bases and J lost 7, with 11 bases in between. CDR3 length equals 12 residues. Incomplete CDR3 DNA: TGCAGTGCTGCGAAAGGGGTCGGGGAG. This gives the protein CSAAKGVGE. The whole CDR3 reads CSAAKGVGELFF.

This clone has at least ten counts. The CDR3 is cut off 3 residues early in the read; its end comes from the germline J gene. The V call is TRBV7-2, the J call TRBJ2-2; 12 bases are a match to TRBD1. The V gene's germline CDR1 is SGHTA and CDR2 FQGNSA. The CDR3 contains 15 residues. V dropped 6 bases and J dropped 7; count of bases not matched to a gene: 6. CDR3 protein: CASRPGQGAGGELFF. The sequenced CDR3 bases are TGTGCCAGCAGGCCGGGACAGGGGGCGGGCGGGGAG.

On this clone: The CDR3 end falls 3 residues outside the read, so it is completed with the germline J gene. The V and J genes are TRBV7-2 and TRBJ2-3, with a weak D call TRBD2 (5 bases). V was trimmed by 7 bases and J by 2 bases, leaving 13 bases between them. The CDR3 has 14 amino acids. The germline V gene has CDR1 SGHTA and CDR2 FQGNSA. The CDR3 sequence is CASIGRGSTDTQYF. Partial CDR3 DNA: TGTGCCAGCATCGGCCGAGGGTCCACAGATACG.